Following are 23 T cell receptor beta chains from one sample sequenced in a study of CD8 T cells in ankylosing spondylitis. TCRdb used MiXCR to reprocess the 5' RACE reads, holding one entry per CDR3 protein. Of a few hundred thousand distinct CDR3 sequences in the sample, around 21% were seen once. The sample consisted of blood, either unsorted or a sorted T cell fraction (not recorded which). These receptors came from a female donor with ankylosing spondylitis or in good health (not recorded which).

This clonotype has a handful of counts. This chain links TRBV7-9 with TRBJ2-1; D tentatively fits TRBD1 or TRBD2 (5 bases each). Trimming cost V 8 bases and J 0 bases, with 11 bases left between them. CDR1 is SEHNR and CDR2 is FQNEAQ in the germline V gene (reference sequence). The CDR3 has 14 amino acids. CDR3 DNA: TGTGCCAGCTCCCGGGACGGCTCCTACAATGAGCAGTTCTTC. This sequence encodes CASSRDGSYNEQFF.

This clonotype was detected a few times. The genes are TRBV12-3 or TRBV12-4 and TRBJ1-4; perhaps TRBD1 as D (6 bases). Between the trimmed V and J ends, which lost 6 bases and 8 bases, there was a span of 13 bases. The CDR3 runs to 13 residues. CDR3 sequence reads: CASSRGRQEKLFF. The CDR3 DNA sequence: TGTGCCAGCAGCCGGGGGCGCCAGGAAAAACTGTTTTTT.

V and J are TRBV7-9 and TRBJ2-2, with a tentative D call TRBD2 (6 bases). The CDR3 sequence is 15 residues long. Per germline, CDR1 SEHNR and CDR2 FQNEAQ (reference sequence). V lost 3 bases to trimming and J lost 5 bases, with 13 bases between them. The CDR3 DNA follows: TGTGCCAGCAGCTTTACGGGAGTAGAGACCGGGGAGCTGTTTTTT. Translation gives CASSFTGVETGELFF. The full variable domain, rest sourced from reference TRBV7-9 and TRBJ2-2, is DTGVSQNPRHKITKRGQNVTFRCDPISEHNRLYWYRQTLGQGPEFLTYFQNEAQLEKSRLLSDRFSAERPKGSFSTLEIQRTEQGDSAMYLCASSFTGVETGELFFGEGSRLTVL.

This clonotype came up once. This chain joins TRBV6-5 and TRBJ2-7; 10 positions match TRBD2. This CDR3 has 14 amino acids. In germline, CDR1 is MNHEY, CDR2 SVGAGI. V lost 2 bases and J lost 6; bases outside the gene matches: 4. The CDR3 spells CASSYTLAGVEQYF. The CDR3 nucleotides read TGTGCCAGCAGTTACACTCTAGCGGGAGTCGAGCAGTACTTC.

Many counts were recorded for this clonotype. CDR3: CSGGTSTSETQYF. In DNA form, the CDR3 reads TGCAGTGGAGGGACCTCGACTTCGGAGACCCAGTACTTC. The rearrangement links TRBV29-1 to TRBJ2-5; perhaps TRBD2 as D (6 bases). In germline, CDR1 is SQVTM, CDR2 ANQGSEA. The CDR3 runs to 13 residues.

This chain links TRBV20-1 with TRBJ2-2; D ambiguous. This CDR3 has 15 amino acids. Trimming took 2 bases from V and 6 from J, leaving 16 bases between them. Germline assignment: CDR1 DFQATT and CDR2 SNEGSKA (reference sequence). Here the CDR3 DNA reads TGCAGTGCTAGAATGAACCCGAGCCGGGCCGGGGAGCTGTTTTTT. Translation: CSARMNPSRAGELFF.

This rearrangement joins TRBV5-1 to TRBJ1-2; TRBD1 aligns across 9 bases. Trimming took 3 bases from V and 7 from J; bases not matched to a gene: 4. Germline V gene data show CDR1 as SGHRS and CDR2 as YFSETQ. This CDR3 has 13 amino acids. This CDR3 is CASSWGQGPGYTF. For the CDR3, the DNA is TGCGCCAGCAGCTGGGGACAGGGACCTGGCTACACCTTC.

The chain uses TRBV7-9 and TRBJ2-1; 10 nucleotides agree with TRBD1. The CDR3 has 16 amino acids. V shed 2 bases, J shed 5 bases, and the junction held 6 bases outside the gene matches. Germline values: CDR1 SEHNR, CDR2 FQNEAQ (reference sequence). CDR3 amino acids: CASSLRFGTGDNEQFF. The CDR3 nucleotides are TGTGCCAGCAGCTTACGTTTCGGGACAGGGGACAATGAGCAGTTCTTC.

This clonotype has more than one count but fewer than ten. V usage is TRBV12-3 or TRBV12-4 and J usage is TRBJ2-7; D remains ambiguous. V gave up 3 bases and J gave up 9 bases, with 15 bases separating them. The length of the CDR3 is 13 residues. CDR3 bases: TGTGCCAGCAGTTTTAACCCCTTAACGGGGCAGTACTTC. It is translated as CASSFNPLTGQYF.

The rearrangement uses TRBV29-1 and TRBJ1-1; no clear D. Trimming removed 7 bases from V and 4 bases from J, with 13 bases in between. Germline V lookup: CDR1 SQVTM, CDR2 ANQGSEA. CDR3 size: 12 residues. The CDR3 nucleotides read TGCAGCGGAAAGGACTCCCGCACTGAAGCTTTCTTT. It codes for CSGKDSRTEAFF.

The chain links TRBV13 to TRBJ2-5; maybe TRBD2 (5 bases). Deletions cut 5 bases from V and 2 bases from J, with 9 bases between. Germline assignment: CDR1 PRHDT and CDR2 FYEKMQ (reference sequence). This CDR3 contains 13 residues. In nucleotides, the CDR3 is TGTGCCAGCAGCCGGACTTCGCAAGAGACCCAGTACTTC. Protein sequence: CASSRTSQETQYF. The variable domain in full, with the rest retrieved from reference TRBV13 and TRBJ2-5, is AAGVIQSPRHLIKEKRETATLKCYPIPRHDTVYWYQQGPGQDPQFLISFYEKMQSDKGSIPDRFSAQQFSDYHSELNMSSLELGDSALYFCASSRTSQETQYFGPGTRLLVL.

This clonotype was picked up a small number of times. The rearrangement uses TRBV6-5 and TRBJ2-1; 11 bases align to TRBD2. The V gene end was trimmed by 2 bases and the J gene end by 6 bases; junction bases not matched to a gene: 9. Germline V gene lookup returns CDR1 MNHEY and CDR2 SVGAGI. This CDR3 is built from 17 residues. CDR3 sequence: CASSYGPSGRSGNEQFF. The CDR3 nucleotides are TGTGCCAGCAGTTACGGGCCTAGCGGGAGGTCGGGCAATGAGCAGTTCTTC.

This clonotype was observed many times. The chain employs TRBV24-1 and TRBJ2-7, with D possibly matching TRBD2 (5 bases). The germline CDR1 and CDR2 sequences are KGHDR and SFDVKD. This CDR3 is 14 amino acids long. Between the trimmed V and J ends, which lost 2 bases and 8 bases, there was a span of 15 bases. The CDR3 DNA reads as TGTGCCACCAGTGATTACGGGGATCCCATGCAGCAGTACTTC. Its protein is CATSDYGDPMQQYF.

CDR3 region: CSASRLRNEQFF. For the CDR3, the DNA is TGCAGTGCTAGTCGGCTCCGCAATGAGCAGTTCTTC. The rearrangement links TRBV20-1 to TRBJ2-1; D ambiguous. From germline, CDR1 is DFQATT and CDR2 SNEGSKA (reference sequence). V was pared by 3 bases and J by 6 bases, with 9 bases between. The CDR3 length is 12 residues.

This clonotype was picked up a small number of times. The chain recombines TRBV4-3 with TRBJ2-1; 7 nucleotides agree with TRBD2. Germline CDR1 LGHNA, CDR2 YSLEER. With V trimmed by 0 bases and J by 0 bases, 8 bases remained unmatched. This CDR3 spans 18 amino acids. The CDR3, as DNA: TGCGCCAGCAGCCAAGATTACCGGCGGGGGAGCTCCTACAATGAGCAGTTCTTC. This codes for CASSQDYRRGSSYNEQFF.

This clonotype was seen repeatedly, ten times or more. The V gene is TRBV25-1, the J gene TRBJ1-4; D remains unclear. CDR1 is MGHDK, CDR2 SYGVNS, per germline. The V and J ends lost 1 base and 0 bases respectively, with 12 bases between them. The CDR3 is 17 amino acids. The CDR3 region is CASSEWEGLATNEKLFF. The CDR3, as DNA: TGTGCCAGCAGTGAATGGGAAGGGTTGGCAACTAATGAAAAACTGTTTTTT.

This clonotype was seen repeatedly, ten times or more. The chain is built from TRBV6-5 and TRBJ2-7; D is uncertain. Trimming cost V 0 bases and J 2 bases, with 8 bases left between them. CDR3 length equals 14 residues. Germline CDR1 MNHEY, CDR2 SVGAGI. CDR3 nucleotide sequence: TGTGCCAGCAGTTACTCGCCAATTCCCTACGAGCAGTACTTC. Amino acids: CASSYSPIPYEQYF.

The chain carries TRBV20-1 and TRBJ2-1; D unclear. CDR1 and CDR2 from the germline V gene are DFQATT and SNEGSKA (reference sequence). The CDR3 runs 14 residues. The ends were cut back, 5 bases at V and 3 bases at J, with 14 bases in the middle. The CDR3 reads CSARSALRYNEQFF. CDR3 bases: TGCAGTGCTCGTTCAGCCCTCCGCTACAATGAGCAGTTCTTC.

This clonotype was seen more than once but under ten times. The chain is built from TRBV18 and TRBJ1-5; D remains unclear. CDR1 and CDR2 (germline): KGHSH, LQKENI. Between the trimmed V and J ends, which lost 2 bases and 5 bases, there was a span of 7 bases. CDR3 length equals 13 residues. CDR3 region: CASSPGADQPQHF. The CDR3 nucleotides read TGTGCCAGCTCACCAGGCGCCGATCAGCCCCAGCATTTT. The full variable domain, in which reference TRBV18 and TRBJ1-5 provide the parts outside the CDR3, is NAGVMQNPRHLVRRRGQEARLRCSPMKGHSHVYWYRQLPEEGLKFMVYLQKENIIDESGMPKERFSAEFPKEGPSILRIQQVVRGDSAAYFCASSPGADQPQHFGDGTRLSIL.

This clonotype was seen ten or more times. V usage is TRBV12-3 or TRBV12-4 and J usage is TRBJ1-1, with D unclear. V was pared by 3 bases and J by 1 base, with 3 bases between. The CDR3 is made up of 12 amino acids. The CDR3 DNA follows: TGTGCCAGCAGTTTTCAGAACACTGAAGCTTTCTTT. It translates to CASSFQNTEAFF.

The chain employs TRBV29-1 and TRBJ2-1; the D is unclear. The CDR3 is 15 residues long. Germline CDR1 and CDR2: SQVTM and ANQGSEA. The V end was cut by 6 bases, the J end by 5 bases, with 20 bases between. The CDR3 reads CSVCPVLGSDNEQFF. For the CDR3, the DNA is TGCAGCGTCTGCCCTGTCCTGGGAAGCGACAATGAGCAGTTCTTC.

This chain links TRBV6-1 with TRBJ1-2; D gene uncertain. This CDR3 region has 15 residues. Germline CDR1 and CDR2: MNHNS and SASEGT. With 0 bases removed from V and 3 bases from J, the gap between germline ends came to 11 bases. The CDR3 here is CASSEAGGLDYGYTF. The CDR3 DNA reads TGTGCCAGCAGTGAAGCGGGAGGACTGGACTATGGCTACACCTTC.

CDR3 bases: TGTGCCAGCAGTCCGGGACGAGGGGGCCGGACACCCCTCCACTTT. It specifies CASSPGRGGRTPLHF. This chain links TRBV2 with TRBJ1-6; 7 bases fit TRBD1. V was pared by 5 bases and J by 11 bases, with 12 bases of the junction left unmatched. There are 15 residues in the CDR3. Germline CDR1 reads SNHLY; CDR2 reads FYNNEI.